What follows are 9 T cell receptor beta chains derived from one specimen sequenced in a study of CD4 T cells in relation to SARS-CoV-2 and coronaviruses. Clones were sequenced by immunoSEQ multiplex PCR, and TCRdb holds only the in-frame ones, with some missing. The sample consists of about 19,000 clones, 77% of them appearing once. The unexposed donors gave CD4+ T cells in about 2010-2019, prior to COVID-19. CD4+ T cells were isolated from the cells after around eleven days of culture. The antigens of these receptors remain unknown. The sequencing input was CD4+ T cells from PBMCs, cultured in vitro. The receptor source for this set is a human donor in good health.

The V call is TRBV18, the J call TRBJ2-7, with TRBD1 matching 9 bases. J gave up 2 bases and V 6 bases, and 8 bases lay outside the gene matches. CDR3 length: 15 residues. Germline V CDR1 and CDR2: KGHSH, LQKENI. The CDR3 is CASSPGQGITYEQYF. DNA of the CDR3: TGTGCCAGCTCGCCTGGACAGGGGATTACCTACGAGCAGTACTTC.

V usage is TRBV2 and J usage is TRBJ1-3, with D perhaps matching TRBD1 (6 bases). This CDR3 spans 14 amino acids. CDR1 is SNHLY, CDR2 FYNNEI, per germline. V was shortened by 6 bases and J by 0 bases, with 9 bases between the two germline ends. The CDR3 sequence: CASSGGHSGNTIYF. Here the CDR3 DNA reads TGTGCCAGCAGCGGGGGCCACTCTGGAAACACCATATATTTT.

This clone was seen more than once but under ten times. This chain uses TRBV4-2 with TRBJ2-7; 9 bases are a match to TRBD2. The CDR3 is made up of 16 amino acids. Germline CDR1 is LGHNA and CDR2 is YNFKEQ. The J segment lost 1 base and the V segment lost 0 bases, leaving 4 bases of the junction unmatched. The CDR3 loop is CASSQDEAGGSYEQYF. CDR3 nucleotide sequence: TGTGCCAGCAGCCAAGATGAGGCGGGAGGGTCCTACGAGCAGTACTTC.

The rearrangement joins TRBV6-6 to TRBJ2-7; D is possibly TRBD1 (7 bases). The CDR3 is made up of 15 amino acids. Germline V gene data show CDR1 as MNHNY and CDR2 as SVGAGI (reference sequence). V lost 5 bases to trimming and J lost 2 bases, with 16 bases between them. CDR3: CASSPRQGGTYEQYF. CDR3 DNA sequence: TGTGCCAGCAGTCCCCGACAGGGAGGAACCTACGAGCAGTACTTC.

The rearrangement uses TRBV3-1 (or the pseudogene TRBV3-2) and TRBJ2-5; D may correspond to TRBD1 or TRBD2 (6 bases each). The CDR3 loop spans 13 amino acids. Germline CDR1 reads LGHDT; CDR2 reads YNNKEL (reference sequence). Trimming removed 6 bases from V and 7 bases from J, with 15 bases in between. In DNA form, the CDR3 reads TGTGCCAGCAGATCGGGACTCAGGGGGACCCAGTACTTC. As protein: CASRSGLRGTQYF.

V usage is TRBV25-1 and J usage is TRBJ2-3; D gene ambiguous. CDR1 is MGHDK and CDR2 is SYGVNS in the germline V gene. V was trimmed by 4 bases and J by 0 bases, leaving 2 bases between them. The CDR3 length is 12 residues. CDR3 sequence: CASSGSTDTQYF. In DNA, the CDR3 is TGTGCCAGCAGTGGAAGCACAGATACGCAGTATTTT.

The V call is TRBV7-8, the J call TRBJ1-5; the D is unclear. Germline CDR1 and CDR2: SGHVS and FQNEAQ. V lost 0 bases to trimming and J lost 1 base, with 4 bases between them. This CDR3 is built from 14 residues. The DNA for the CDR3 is TGTGCCAGCAGCTTAGCGGAGAGCAATCAGCCCCAGCATTTT. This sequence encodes CASSLAESNQPQHF.

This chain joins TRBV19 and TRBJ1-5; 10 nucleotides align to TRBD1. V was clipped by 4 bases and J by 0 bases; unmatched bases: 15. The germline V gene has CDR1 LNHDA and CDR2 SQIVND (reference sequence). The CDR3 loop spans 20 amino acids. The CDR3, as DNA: TGTGCCAGTAGTAGACCGGGACAGGGGATATCTGACCCTAGCAATCAGCCCCAGCATTTT. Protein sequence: CASSRPGQGISDPSNQPQHF.

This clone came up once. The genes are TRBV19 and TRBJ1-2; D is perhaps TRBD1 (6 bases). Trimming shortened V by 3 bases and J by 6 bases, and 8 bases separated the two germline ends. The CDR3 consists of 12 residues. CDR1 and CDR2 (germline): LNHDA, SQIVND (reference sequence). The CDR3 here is CASSIAGDGYTF. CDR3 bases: TGTGCCAGTAGTATCGCAGGGGATGGCTACACCTTC.